This T cell receptor beta chain was observed in a study of cytomegalovirus exposure and HLA in healthy donors. The PCR made use of 60 Vbeta and 13 Jbeta primers. TCRdb's table, derived via immunoSEQ multiplex PCR, lists solely in-frame clones and lacks some. The data contain more than 60,000 clones, more than 60% of them singletons. The CDR3 extends over 14 amino acids. Germline V CDR1 and CDR2: SGDLS, YYNGEE. The junction had 1 base not matched to a gene; V was cut back by 2 bases and J by 4 bases. The chain uses TRBV9 and TRBJ1-2; 11 positions match TRBD1. The sample comprised PBMCs. This clonotype was sampled from a woman aged 25 to 45 in good health and CMV-seronegative. The CDR3 reads CASSVGTGGYGYTF. The DNA of the CDR3 is TGTGCCAGCAGCGTCGGGACAGGGGGCTATGGCTACACCTTC.